This T cell receptor (beta chain) appears in the sequencing data of a study of T cells after yellow fever vaccination. The wider study: SMART-Seq v4 Ultra Low Input prepared libraries from low-cell fractions.

Generation of TCR cDNA used 5'RACE template switching (which added a universal primer site and UMIs). TCRdb re-called the 5' RACE reads with MiXCR, one entry per CDR3 protein. The table has 350,000 to 450,000 distinct CDR3 sequences, around 20% seen once. Study-wide results and caveats: Abundant clonotypes (contaminants from the bulk population) could be present in FACS-sorted repertoires. Detected again after the booster were most primary-vaccination clones, at roughly 95% CD4 and 88% CD8.

CDR3 length equals 12 residues. Germline loops: CDR1 LGHDT, CDR2 YNNKEL (reference sequence). V lost 4 bases and J lost 6, with 9 bases in between. To note about this clonotype: Its matching antigen is unknown.

This TCR came from a man aged 18-30 years who received the YFV17D yellow fever vaccine. The J gene is TRBJ1-1, the V gene TRBV3-1; D unresolved. Source: PBMCs, taken before the yellow fever booster vaccination. The CDR3 reads CASSPLPPEAFF. CDR3 in DNA: TGTGCCAGCAGCCCCCTCCCCCCTGAAGCTTTCTTT.